The source of this T cell receptor (beta chain) is a study of Graves' ophthalmopathy and Graves' hyperthyroidism. Whole-study findings and limits: The model predicted progression of ophthalmopathy with a sensitivity of about 68%, and its specificity was 72% to 85%.

Certain patients, namely those with other autoimmune diseases, uncontrolled infections, pregnancy or lactation, were excluded. Beta-chain TCR CDR3 regions were amplified from RNA transcripts. Second-round multiplex PCR followed a first-round RT-PCR using HTBI primers. TCRdb re-derived calls from the multiplex PCR reads in MiXCR, one entry per CDR3 protein. The sample carries fewer than 600,000 distinct CDR3 sequences, about 15% recorded once. On this clonotype: The antigen remains undetermined.

The ends lost 0 bases at V and 4 bases at J; junction bases unmatched: 14. Per germline, CDR1 MNHEY and CDR2 SMNVEV (reference sequence). The CDR3 consists of 18 residues. The chain uses TRBV27 and TRBJ2-7, with 8 bases aligning to TRBD2. The TCR was taken from a woman in her 30s with Graves' ophthalmopathy. The sequenced sample consisted of blood. The DNA for the CDR3 is TGTGCCAGCAGTTTATCGCCCGACACTAGCGGAGCTTGGTACGAGCAGTACTTC. It specifies CASSLSPDTSGAWYEQYF.